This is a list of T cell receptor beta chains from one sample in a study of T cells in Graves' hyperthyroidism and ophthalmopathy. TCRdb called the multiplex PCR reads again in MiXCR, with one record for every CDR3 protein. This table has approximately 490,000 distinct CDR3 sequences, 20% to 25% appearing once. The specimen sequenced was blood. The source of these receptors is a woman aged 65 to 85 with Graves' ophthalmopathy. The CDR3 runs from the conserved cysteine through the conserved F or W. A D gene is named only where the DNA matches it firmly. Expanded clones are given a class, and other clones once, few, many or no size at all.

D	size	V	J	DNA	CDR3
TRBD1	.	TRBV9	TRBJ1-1	TGTGCCAGCAGTGCAGCGACAGGGCTTATGAACACTGAAGCTTTCTTT	CASSAATGLMNTEAFF
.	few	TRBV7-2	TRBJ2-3	TGTGCCAGCAGCTCCAGGGGTAGAACAGATACGCAGTATTTT	CASSSRGRTDTQYF
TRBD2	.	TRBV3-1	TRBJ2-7	TGTGCCAGCAGCCACCTCGGAAGGACTAGCGGTCTTGGGCAGTACTTC	CASSHLGRTSGLGQYF
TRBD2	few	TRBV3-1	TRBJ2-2	TGTGCCAGCAGCCCTTCAGGACTAGCGGGAGACACCGGGGAGCTGTTTTTT	CASSPSGLAGDTGELFF
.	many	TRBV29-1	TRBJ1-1	TGCAGCGCCGCGGCAGGGGAACTCACTGAAGCTTTCTTT	CSAAAGELTEAFF
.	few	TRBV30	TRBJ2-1	TGTGCCTGGAGTGTACATAGGGAAACCTACAATGAGCAGTTCTTC	CAWSVHRETYNEQFF
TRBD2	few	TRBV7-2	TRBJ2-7	TGTGCCAGCAGCCCGGGACTAGGTTATACACTCGACGAGCAGTACTTC	CASSPGLGYTLDEQYF
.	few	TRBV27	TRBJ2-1	TGTGCCAGCAGTCCACTCCCCCCGACAGCGGAGACCAATGAGCAGTTCTTC	CASSPLPPTAETNEQFF
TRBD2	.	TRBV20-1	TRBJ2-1	TGCAGTGCTAGCCCCGGGACTAGCGGGAGCGATGAGCAGTTCTTC	CSASPGTSGSDEQFF
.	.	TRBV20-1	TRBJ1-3	TGCAGTGCTAGAGATCTGGGCGCCATATATTTT	CSARDLGAIYF
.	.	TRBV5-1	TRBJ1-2	TGCGCCAGCAGCTTGGCCAACAGGGTCCATGGCTACACCTTC	CASSLANRVHGYTF
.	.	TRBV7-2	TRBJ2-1	TGTGCCAGCAGCTTAGCAACGGAGGTAACCTACAATGAGCAGTTCTTC	CASSLATEVTYNEQFF
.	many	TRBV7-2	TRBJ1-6	TGTGCCAGCAGCTTACCAGGTTCACCCCTCCACTTT	CASSLPGSPLHF
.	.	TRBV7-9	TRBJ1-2	TGTGCCAGCAGCCAAGCGGGGGCGGGAGGCTACACCTTC	CASSQAGAGGYTF
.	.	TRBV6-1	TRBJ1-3	TGTGCCATCAGTGAGTCGATCTCTCAGGCTGGAAACACCATATATTTT	CAISESISQAGNTIYF
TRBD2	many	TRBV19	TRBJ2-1	TGTGCCAGCAGCACTAGCGGGTACAATGAGCAGTTCTTC	CASSTSGYNEQFF